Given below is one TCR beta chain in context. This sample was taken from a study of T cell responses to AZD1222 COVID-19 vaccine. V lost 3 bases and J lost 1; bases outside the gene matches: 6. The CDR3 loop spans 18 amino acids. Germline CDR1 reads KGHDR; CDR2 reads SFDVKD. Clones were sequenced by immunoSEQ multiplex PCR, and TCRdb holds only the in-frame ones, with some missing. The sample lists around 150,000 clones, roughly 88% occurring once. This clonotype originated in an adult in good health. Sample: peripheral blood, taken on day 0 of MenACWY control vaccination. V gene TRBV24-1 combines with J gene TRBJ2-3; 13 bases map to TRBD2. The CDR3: CATSDPGLAGRGTDTQYF. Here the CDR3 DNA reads TGTGCCACCAGTGATCCGGGACTAGCGGGACGGGGCACAGATACGCAGTATTTT.